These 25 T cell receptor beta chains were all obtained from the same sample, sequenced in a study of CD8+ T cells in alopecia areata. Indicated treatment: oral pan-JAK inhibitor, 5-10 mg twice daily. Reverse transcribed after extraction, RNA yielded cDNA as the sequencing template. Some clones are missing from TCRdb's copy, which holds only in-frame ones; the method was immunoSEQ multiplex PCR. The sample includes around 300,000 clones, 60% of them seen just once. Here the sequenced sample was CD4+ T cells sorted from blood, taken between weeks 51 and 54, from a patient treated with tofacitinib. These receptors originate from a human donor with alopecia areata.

The CDR3 is CAPRGGETQYF. The CDR3 DNA reads TGCGCCCCCAGGGGCGGGGAGACCCAGTACTTC. The chain couples TRBV23-1 to TRBJ2-5; TRBD1 is a possible D gene (6 bases). TRBV23-1 is reported as an ORF; its role is uncertain. Between the trimmed V and J ends, which lost 11 bases and 5 bases, there was a span of 12 bases. CDR3 length equals 11 residues.

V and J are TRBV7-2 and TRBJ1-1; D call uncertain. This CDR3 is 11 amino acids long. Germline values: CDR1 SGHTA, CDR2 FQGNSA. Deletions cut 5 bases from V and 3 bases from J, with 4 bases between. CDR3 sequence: CASSRYTEAFF. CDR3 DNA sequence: TGTGCCAGCAGCCGTTACACTGAAGCTTTCTTT.

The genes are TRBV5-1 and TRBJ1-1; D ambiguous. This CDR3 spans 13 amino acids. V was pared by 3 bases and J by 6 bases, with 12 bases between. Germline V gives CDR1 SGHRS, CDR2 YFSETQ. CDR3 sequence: CASSSDSQAEAFF. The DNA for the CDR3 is TGCGCCAGCAGCTCCGATTCCCAGGCTGAAGCTTTCTTT.

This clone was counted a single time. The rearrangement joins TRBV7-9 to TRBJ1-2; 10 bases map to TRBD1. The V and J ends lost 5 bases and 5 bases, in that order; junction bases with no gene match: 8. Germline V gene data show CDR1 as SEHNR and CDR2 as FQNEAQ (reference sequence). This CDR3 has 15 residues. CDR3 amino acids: CASSQGTGEGYGYTF. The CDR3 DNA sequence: TGTGCCAGCAGCCAAGGGACAGGGGAAGGGTATGGCTACACCTTC.

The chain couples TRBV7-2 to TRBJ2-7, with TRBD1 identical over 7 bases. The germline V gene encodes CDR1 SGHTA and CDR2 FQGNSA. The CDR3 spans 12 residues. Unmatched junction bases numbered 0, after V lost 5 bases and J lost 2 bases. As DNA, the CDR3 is TGTGCCAGCAGCGGGACAGCCTACGAGCAGTACTTC. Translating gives CASSGTAYEQYF.

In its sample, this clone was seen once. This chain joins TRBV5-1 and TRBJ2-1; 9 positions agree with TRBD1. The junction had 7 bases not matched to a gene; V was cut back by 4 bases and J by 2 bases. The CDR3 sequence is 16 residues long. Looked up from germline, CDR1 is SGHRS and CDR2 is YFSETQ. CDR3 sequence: CASSTLDRGAYNEQFF. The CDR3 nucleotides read TGCGCCAGCAGCACTCTGGACAGGGGTGCCTACAATGAGCAGTTCTTC.

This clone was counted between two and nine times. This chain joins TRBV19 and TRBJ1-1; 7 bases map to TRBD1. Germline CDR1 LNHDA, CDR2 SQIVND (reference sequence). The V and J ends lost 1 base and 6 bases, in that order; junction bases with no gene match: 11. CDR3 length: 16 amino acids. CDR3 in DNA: TGTGCCAGTAGTATAGGGGGGACAGCCAGGAGCGCTGAAGCTTTCTTT. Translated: CASSIGGTARSAEAFF. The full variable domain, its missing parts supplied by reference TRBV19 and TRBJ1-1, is DGGITQSPKYLFRKEGQNVTLSCEQNLNHDAMYWYRQDPGQGLRLIYYSQIVNDFQKGDIAEGYSVSREKKESFPLTVTSAQKNPTAFYLCASSIGGTARSAEAFFGQGTRLTVV.

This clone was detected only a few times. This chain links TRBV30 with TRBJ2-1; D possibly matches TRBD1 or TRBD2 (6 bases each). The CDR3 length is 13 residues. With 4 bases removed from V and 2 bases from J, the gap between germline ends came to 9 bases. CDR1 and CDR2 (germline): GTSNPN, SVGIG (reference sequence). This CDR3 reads CAWIRGPYNEQFF. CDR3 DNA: TGTGCCTGGATCCGGGGGCCCTACAATGAGCAGTTCTTC.

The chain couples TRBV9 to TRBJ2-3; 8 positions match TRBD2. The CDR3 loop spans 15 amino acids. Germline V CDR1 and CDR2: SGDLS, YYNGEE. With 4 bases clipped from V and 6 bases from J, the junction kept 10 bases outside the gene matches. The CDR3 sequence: CASSSLWRGVDTQYF. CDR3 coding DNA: TGTGCCAGCAGCTCCCTGTGGCGGGGGGTCGATACGCAGTATTTT.

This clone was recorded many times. DNA of the CDR3: TGTGCCAGCAGCCAAGCCAACAGAAATGGCTACACCTTC. Encoded protein: CASSQANRNGYTF. V is TRBV14 and J is TRBJ1-2; no clear D. The CDR3 covers 13 residues. CDR1 is SGHDN, CDR2 FVKESK, per germline. The V end lost 1 base, the J end lost 6 bases, and 9 bases lay between the germline ends.

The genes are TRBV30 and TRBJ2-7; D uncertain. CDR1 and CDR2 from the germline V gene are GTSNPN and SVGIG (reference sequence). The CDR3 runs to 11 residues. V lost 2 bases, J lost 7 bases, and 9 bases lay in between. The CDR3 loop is CAWSQEGEQYF. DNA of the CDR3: TGTGCCTGGAGTCAGGAAGGGGAGCAGTACTTC.

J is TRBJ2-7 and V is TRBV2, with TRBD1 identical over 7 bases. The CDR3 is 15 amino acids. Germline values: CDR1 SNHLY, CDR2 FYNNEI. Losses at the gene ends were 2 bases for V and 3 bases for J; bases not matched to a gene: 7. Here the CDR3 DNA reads TGTGCCAGCAGTGAATTGGTTAGGGGGCGCTACGAGCAGTACTTC. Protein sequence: CASSELVRGRYEQYF.

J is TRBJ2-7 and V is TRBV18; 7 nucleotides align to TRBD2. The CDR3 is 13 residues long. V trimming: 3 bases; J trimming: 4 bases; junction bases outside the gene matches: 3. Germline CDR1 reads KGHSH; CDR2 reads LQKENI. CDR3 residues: CASSPGGFYEQYF. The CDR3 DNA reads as TGTGCCAGCTCACCGGGGGGGTTTTACGAGCAGTACTTC. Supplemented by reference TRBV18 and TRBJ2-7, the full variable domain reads NAGVMQNPRHLVRRRGQEARLRCSPMKGHSHVYWYRQLPEEGLKFMVYLQKENIIDESGMPKERFSAEFPKEGPSILRIQQVVRGDSAAYFCASSPGGFYEQYFGPGTRLTVT.

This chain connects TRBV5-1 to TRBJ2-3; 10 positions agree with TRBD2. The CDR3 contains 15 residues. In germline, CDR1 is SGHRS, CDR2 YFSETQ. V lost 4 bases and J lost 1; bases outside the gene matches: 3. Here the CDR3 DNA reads TGCGCCAGCAGCGCCGGGACTAGCGGCACAGATACGCAGTATTTT. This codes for CASSAGTSGTDTQYF.

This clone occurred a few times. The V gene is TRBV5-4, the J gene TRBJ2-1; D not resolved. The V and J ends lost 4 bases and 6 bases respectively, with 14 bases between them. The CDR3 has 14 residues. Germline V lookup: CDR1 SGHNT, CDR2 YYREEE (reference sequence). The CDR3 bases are TGTGCCAGCAGCCCGCCCCGAGATTCCAATGAGCAGTTCTTC. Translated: CASSPPRDSNEQFF.

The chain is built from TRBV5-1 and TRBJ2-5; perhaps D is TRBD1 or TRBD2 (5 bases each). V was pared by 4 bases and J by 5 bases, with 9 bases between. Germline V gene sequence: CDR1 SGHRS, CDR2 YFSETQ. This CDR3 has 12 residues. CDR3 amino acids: CASSPEGETQYF. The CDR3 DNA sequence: TGCGCCAGCAGCCCCGAGGGGGAGACCCAGTACTTC.

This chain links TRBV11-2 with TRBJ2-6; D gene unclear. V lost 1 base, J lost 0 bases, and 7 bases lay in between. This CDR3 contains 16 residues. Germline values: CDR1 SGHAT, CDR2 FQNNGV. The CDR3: CASSLVPNSGANVLTF. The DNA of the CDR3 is TGTGCCAGCAGCTTAGTACCAAACTCTGGGGCCAACGTCCTGACTTTC.

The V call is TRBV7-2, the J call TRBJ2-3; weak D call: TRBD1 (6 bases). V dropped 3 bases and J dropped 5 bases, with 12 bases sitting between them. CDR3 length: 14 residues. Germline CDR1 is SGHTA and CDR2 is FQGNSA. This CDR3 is CASSLWGPGDTQYF. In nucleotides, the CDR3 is TGTGCCAGCAGCTTGTGGGGGCCGGGAGATACGCAGTATTTT.

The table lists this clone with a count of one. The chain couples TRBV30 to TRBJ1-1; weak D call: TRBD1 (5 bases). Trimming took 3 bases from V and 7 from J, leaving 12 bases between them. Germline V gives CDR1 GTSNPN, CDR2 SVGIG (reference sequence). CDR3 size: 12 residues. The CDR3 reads CAWRPRGVEAFF. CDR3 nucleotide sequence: TGTGCCTGGAGGCCTCGGGGGGTTGAAGCTTTCTTT.

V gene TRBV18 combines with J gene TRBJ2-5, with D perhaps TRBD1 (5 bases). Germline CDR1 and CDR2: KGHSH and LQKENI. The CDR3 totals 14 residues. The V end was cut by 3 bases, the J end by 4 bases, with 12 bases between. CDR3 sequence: CASSPKDIIETQYF. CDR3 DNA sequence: TGTGCCAGCTCACCCAAGGACATTATAGAGACCCAGTACTTC.

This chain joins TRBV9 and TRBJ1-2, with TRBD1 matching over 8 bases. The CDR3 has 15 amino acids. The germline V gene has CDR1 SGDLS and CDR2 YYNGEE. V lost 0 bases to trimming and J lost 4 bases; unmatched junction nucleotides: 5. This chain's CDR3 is CASSVAGQGGYGYTF. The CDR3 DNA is TGTGCCAGCAGCGTAGCTGGACAGGGCGGCTATGGCTACACCTTC.

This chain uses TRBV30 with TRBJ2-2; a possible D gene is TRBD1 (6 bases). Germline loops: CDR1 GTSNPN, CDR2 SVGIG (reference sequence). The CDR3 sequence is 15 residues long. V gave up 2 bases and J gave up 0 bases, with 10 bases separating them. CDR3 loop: CAWSKDSSNTGELFF. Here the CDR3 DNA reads TGTGCCTGGAGTAAGGACAGCTCGAACACCGGGGAGCTGTTTTTT.

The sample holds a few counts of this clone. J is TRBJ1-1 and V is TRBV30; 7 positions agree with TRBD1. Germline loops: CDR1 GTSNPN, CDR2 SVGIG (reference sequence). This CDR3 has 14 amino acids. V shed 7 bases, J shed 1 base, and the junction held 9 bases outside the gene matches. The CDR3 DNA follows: TGTGCCTCCGACAGGGAGTACCGGAACACTGAAGCTTTCTTT. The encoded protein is CASDREYRNTEAFF.

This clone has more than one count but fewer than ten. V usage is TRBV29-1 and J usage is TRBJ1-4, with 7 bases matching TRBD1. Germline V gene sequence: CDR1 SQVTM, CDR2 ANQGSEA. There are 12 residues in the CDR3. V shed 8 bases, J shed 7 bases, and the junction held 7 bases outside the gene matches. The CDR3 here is CSIRTGLEKLFF. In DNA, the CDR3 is TGCAGCATTAGGACAGGACTTGAAAAACTGTTTTTT.

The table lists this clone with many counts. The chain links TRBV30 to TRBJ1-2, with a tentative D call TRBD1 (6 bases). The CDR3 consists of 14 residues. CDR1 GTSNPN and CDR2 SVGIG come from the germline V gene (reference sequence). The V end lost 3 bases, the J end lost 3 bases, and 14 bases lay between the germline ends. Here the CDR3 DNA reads TGTGCCTGGAGCGATCCCCCAGGGGACTATGGCTACACCTTC. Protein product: CAWSDPPGDYGYTF. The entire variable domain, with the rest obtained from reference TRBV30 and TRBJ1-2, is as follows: SQTIHQWPATLVQPVGSPLSLECTVEGTSNPNLYWYRQAAGRGLQLLFYSVGIGQISSEVPQNLSASRPQDRQFILSSKKLLLSDSGFYLCAWSDPPGDYGYTFGSGTRLTVV.